This T cell receptor beta chain was obtained from a study of regulatory T cells in long-lasting Graves disease. Across the whole study: Over 5 years on antithyroid drugs plus positive TSH receptor antibodies marked Graves' disease as persistent. Study-wide results and limits: New patients shared 950 to 1,000 public clonotypes, fewer than the roughly 2,700 shared by persistent patients.

Time point indicated: persistent/refractory GD, antithyroid drugs over 5 years with positive TRAb. RNA isolated from PBMCs was used to make the TCR library. EDTA tubes collected roughly 9 milliliters of peripheral blood. V gave up 7 bases and J gave up 4 bases, with 13 bases separating them. The CDR3 is 13 residues long. Germline CDR1 is MNHNS and CDR2 is SASEGT. Investigators prepared the TCR beta libraries by applying iRepertoire HTBI primers and Arm-PCR of CDR3 regions. TCRdb fed the multiplex PCR reads into MiXCR, producing one record per CDR3 protein. The table lists more than 300,000 distinct CDR3 sequences, about 18% of them singletons. There are many counts of this clonotype. What it binds is unknown.

This sequence originates from a female donor with Graves disease. The chain links TRBV6-1 to TRBJ1-1; D gene unclear. The input for sequencing was peripheral blood mononuclear cells (PBMCs), taken when the disease was refractory, from a patient treated with antithyroid drugs. In DNA form, the CDR3 reads TGTGCCAGCACTATAGCGCAGAGCACTGAAGCTTTCTTT. Protein product: CASTIAQSTEAFF.